These T cell receptor beta chains were read from a single sample in a study of cytomegalovirus exposure and HLA in healthy donors. This table comes from immunoSEQ multiplex PCR, and its TCRdb copy is limited to in-frame clones, with some not included. The top ten clones hold less than 9% of a sample with about 190,000 clones, roughly 82% of them seen once. Sequenced material: PBMCs. The receptor source for this set is a man aged 18 to 35 in good health and CMV-seropositive. CDR3s leave out the opening cysteine and the closing phenylalanine or tryptophan. Where a row states a size, it is once, few, many or the class of an expanded clone; other rows omit it.

j_call,v_call,clone_size,cdr3_aa
TRBJ2-7,TRBV6-6,few,ASRGTSPDYEQY
TRBJ2-3,TRBV5-1,once,ASSSSGDTQY
TRBJ1-1,TRBV11-1,.,ANAPGLPGTEAF
TRBJ2-7,TRBV14,.,ASSSGQGPYEQY
TRBJ2-6,TRBV15,.,ATDGRTGSGANVLT
TRBJ2-7,TRBV6-5,.,ASSYRAPGYEQY
TRBJ2-7,TRBV4-3,.,ASSQDMGLGWERY
TRBJ1-2,TRBV19,.,ASSFSGEPYYT
TRBJ1-2,TRBV28,.,ASGDRWGYT
TRBJ2-7,TRBV7-2,.,ASSGLTGFYEQY
TRBJ1-1,TRBV7-2,.,ASSPLRQKNTEAF
TRBJ1-2,TRBV5-1,.,ASSLGDREGGYT
TRBJ1-5,TRBV9,.,ASSVGGTVTYNQPQH
TRBJ2-1,TRBV30,.,AWSVGSTSSYNEQF
TRBJ2-1,TRBV29-1,.,SVETGSEQF
TRBJ2-1,TRBV29-1,.,SVALADNEQF
TRBJ2-3,TRBV19,.,ASSIPGVAGSTDTQY
TRBJ2-1,TRBV27,.,ASRPRGSGNYNEQF
TRBJ1-1,TRBV30,.,AWNFRGGMNTEAF
TRBJ2-7,TRBV27,.,ASSFGGDPGREYEQY
TRBJ2-7,TRBV6-6,.,ASSYSPGVGEQY
TRBJ2-7,TRBV11-2,.,ASSEPGPGTYEQY
TRBJ1-3,TRBV12-5,.,ASGFSTGSSGNTIY
TRBJ2-7,TRBV4-1,.,ASSQDGSLDYEQY
TRBJ2-7,TRBV28,few,ASSGGGFSGAAYEQY
TRBJ2-1,TRBV5-6,once,ASRLSGDLNEQF
TRBJ2-3,TRBV10-1,.,ASSEPERLAFSTDTQY
TRBJ1-5,TRBV6-5,.,ASSPTGFGNQPQH
TRBJ1-1,TRBV5-6,.,ASSPGQMNTEAF
TRBJ2-6,TRBV6-5,.,ASRPRGLGANVLT
TRBJ1-1,TRBV28,.,ASGRDSLTTEAF
TRBJ2-3,TRBV9,few,ASSADLGVTDTQY
TRBJ2-5,TRBV29-1,once,SVLRQETQY
TRBJ2-7,TRBV4-3,.,ASSQQAGVGEQY
TRBJ1-2,TRBV27,many,ASSLSISDNYGYT
TRBJ2-5,TRBV6-5,once,ASSQRGTIQETQY
TRBJ2-3,TRBV29-1,.,SVVASSTDTQY
TRBJ1-2,TRBV6-6,few,ASSYGGQGGGYT
TRBJ2-2,TRBV9,.,ASSVRGTGELF
TRBJ2-3,TRBV4-2,.,ASSQEAGASTDTQY
TRBJ2-7,TRBV19,.,ASSTGGYEQY
TRBJ2-3,TRBV9,.,ASSDPLQTPDAGGALWDTQY
TRBJ1-5,TRBV27,.,ASSLRGSNQPQH
TRBJ2-7,TRBV6-5,.,ASSYRGQRGVYEQY
TRBJ2-1,TRBV5-6,.,ASSLPGLREQF
TRBJ1-1,TRBV29-1,.,SVEEGANTEAF
TRBJ1-1,TRBV2,.,ASRATGVNTEAF
TRBJ2-7,TRBV5-4,few,ASSTSDRDFGNEQY
TRBJ2-7,TRBV2,few,ASRPGQGQY
TRBJ2-3,TRBV29-1,.,SVEEGQDTQY
TRBJ2-7,TRBV28,.,ASMGQGAVEQY
TRBJ2-1,TRBV28,.,ASSLGRNEQF
TRBJ1-4,TRBV30,.,AWGTGVHEKLF
TRBJ2-7,TRBV10-3,.,AISDPKRGQGGVYEQY
TRBJ2-7,TRBV29-1,.,SVEGPTSSYEQY
TRBJ2-3,TRBV18,.,ASSPPSVAGDRITDTQY
TRBJ2-2,TRBV5-1,.,ASSLAQIHTGELF
TRBJ2-7,TRBV7-8,.,ASSPSRREGSYEQY
TRBJ2-2,TRBV7-9,few,ASSLMGAGANTGELF
TRBJ2-3,TRBV7-2,.,ASRLDRNLGDTQY